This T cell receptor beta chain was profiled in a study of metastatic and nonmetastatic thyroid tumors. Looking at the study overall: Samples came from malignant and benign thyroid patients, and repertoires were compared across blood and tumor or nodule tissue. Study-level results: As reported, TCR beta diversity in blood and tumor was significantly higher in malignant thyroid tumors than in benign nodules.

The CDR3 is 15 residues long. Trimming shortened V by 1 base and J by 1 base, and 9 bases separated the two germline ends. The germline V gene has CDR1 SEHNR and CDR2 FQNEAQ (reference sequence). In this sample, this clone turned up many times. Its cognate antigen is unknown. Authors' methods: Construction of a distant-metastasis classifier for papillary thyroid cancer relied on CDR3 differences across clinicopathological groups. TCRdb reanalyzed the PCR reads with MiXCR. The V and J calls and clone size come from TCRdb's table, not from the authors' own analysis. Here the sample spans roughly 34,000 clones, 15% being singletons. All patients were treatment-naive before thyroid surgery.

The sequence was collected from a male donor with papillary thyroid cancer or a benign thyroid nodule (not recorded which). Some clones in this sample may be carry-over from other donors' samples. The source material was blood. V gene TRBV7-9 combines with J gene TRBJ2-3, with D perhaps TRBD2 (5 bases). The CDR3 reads CASSLGTFGTDTQYF. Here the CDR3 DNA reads TGTGCCAGCAGCTTAGGGACTTTTGGCACAGATACGCAGTATTTT.